This entry lists 7 T cell receptor beta chains sequenced from one sample in a study of OX40 agonist ivuxolimab in advanced cancers. Library construction relied on the immunoSEQ multiplex PCR assay. TCRdb holds this immuneACCESS table with in-frame rearrangements only. Some clones are missing; in checked studies, unresolved V genes explain under half, and the rest has no known cause. Recorded for this sample are 70,000 to 80,000 clones; around 94% of them occurred a single time. The ten largest make up approximately 14% of the sample. The sample here was CD4+ or CD8+ T cells sorted from blood, taken in a trial of the OX40 agonist ivuxolimab. Receptors originate from an adult with an advanced solid tumor such as melanoma, head and neck, liver or kidney cancer.

The DNA of the CDR3 is TGTGCCAGCAGTGACAACTGGAACACTGAAGCTTTCTTT. It encodes CASSDNWNTEAFF. The rearrangement uses TRBV6-1 and TRBJ1-1; no definite D call. The CDR3 is 13 residues long. Germline V lookup: CDR1 MNHNS, CDR2 SASEGT. Trimming pared 3 bases from V and 1 base from J, leaving 6 bases between.

CDR3 region: CASSYPGAYEQYF. CDR3 DNA: TGTGCCAGCAGTTACCCTGGGGCGTACGAGCAGTACTTC. This chain uses TRBV6-5 with TRBJ2-7; D is possibly TRBD1 (5 bases). CDR1 and CDR2 from the germline V gene are MNHEY and SVGAGI. The V and J ends lost 2 bases and 4 bases respectively, with 9 bases between them. The CDR3 spans 13 residues.

The J gene is TRBJ1-1, the V gene TRBV29-1, with D hard to call. The CDR3 covers 12 residues. The germline V gene encodes CDR1 SQVTM and CDR2 ANQGSEA. The CDR3 DNA reads TGCACCATTCGGGCGGGCGGCACTGAAGCTTTCTTT. Its protein product is CTIRAGGTEAFF.

This clone was seen only once. This chain connects TRBV4-3 to TRBJ2-1; no clear D gene. Germline lookup yields CDR1 LGHNA and CDR2 YSLEER. The CDR3 contains 15 residues. V gave up 2 bases and J gave up 1 base, with 9 bases separating them. CDR3: CASSQPRVSYNEQFF. The CDR3 DNA sequence: TGCGCCAGCAGCCAACCTCGGGTTTCCTACAATGAGCAGTTCTTC.

The chain uses TRBV9 and TRBJ2-1; 8 nucleotides line up with TRBD2. Trimming at V came to 2 bases and at J to 0 bases, leaving 4 bases not matched to a gene. Germline lookup yields CDR1 SGDLS and CDR2 YYNGEE. The CDR3 is 16 residues long. The CDR3 nucleotides are TGTGCCAGCAGCGTCAGCGGGGGAAGCTCCTACAATGAGCAGTTCTTC. It specifies CASSVSGGSSYNEQFF. The entire variable domain, with the rest obtained from reference TRBV9 and TRBJ2-1, is as follows: DSGVTQTPKHLITATGQRVTLRCSPRSGDLSVYWYQQSLDQGLQFLIQYYNGEERAKGNILERFSAQQFPDLHSELNLSSLELGDSALYFCASSVSGGSSYNEQFFGPGTRLTVL.

This chain links TRBV30 with TRBJ2-7; D may be TRBD1 (6 bases). CDR1 and CDR2 (germline): GTSNPN, SVGIG (reference sequence). This CDR3 has 13 residues. V shed 5 bases and J shed 4 bases, with 15 bases lying between them. The CDR3 nucleotides read TGTGCCTGGGCCCCGGGACACAAATACGAGCAGTACTTC. Its protein is CAWAPGHKYEQYF.

J is TRBJ2-1 and V is TRBV30; 9 nucleotides align to TRBD2. Germline CDR1 is GTSNPN and CDR2 is SVGIG (reference sequence). V shed 2 bases, J shed 14 bases, and the junction held 7 bases outside the gene matches. The CDR3 length is 12 residues. The CDR3 DNA is TGTGCCTGGAGTTCGACTAGCGGCCCAGAGTTCTTC. Translated, it gives CAWSSTSGPEFF.